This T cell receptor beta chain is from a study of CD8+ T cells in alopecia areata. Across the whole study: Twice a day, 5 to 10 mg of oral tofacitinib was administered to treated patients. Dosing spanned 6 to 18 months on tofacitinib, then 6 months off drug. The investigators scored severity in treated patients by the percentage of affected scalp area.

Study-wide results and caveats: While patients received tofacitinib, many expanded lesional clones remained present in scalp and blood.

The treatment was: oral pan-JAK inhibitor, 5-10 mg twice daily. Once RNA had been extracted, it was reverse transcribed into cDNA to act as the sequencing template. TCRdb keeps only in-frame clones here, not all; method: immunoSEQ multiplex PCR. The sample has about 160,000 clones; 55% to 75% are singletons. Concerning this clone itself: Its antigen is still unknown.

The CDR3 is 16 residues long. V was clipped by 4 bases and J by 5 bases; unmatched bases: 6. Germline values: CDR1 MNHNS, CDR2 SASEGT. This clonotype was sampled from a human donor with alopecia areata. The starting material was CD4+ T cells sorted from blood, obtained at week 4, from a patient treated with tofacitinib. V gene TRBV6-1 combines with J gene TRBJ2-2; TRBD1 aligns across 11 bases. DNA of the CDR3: TGTGCCAGCAGTGTTAGGGACAGGGGGAGAACCGGGGAGCTGTTTTTT. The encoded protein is CASSVRDRGRTGELFF.